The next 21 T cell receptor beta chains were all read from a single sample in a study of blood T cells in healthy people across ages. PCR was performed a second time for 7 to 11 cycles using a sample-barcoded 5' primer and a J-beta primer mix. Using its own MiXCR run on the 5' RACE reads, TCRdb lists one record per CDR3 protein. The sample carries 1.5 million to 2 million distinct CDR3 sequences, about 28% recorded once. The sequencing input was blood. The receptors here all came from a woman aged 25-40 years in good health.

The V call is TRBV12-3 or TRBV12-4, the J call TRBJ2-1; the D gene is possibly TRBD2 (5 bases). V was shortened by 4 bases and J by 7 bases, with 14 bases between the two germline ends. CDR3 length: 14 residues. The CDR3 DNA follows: TGTGCCAGCAGTTCACAGCGGATGGGAAATGAGCAGTTCTTC. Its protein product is CASSSQRMGNEQFF.

The CDR3 coding sequence is TGCGCCAGCAGCGGTTTTACGGGCTACAATGAGCAGTTCTTC. Protein sequence: CASSGFTGYNEQFF. The J gene is TRBJ2-1, the V gene TRBV5-1; the D is unclear. The V end lost 4 bases, the J end lost 3 bases, and 11 bases lay between the germline ends. The V gene's germline CDR1 is SGHRS and CDR2 YFSETQ. The CDR3 is made up of 14 amino acids.

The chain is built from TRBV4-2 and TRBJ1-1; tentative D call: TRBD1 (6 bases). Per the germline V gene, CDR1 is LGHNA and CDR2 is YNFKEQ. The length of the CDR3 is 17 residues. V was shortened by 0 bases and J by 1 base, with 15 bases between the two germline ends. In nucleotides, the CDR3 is TGTGCCAGCAGCCAAGAGAGGGGCAGGGGCGAGAACACTGAAGCTTTCTTT. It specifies CASSQERGRGENTEAFF.

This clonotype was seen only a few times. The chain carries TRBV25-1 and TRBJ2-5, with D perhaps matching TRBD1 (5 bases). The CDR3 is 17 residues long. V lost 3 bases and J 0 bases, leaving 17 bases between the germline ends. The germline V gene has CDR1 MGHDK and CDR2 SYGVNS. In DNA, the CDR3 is TGTGCCAGCAGTGACCCAAGGGGCGGTTCGTACCAAGAGACCCAGTACTTC. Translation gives CASSDPRGGSYQETQYF.

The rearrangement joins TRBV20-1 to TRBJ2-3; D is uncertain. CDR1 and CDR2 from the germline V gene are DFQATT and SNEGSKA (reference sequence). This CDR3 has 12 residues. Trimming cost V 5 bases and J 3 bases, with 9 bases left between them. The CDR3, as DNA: TGCAGTGCTTATAAGGGTACAGATACGCAGTATTTT. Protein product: CSAYKGTDTQYF.

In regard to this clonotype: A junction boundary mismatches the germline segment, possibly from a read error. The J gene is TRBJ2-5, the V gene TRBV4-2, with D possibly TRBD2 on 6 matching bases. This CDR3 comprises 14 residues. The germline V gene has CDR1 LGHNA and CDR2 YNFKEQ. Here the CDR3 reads CDSSHRDSQETQDF. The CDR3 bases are TGTGACAGCAGCCATAGGGACTCGCAAGAGACCCAGGACTTC.

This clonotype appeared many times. CDR3 residues: CASSLEVGQETQYF. CDR3 coding DNA: TGTGCCAGCAGCTTGGAGGTAGGACAAGAGACCCAGTACTTC. J is TRBJ2-5 and V is TRBV5-4; D is unclear. This CDR3 is built from 14 residues. CDR1 is SGHNT and CDR2 is YYREEE in the germline V gene (reference sequence). V lost 0 bases, J lost 2 bases, and 8 bases lay in between. The entire variable domain, with the rest obtained from reference TRBV5-4 and TRBJ2-5, is as follows: ETGVTQSPTHLIKTRGQQVTLRCSSQSGHNTVSWYQQALGQGPQFIFQYYREEENGRGNFPPRFSGLQFPNYSSELNVNALELDDSALYLCASSLEVGQETQYFGPGTRLLVL.

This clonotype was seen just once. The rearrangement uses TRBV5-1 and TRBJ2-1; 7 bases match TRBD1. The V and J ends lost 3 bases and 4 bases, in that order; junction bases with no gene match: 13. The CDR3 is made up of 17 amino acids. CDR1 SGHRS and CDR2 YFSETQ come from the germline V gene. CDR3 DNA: TGCGCCAGCAGCTCACAATCGGGACAGAGAGTGTACAATGAGCAGTTCTTC. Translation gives CASSSQSGQRVYNEQFF. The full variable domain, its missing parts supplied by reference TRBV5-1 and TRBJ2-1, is KAGVTQTPRYLIKTRGQQVTLSCSPISGHRSVSWYQQTPGQGLQFLFEYFSETQRNKGNFPGRFSGRQFSNSRSEMNVSTLELGDSALYLCASSSQSGQRVYNEQFFGPGTRLTVL.

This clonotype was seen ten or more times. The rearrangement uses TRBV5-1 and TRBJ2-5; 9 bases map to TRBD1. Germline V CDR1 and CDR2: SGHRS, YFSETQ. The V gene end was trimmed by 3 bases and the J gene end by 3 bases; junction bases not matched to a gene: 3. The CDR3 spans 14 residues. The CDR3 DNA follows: TGCGCCAGCAGCTGGACAGGGGAGGAAGAGACCCAGTACTTC. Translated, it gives CASSWTGEEETQYF.

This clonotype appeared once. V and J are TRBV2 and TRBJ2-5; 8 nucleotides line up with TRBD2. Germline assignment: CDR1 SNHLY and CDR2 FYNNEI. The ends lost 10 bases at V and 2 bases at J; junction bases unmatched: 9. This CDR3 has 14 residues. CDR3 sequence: CANLLAEPQETQYF. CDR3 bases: TGTGCCAACCTACTAGCGGAGCCACAAGAGACCCAGTACTTC.

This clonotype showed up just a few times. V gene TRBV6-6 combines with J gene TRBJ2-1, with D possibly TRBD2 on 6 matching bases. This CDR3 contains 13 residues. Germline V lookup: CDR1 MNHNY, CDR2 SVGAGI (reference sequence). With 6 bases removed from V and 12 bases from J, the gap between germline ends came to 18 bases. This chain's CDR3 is CASSASSVQVQFF. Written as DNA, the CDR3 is TGTGCCAGCAGCGCTTCTAGCGTTCAAGTGCAGTTCTTC.

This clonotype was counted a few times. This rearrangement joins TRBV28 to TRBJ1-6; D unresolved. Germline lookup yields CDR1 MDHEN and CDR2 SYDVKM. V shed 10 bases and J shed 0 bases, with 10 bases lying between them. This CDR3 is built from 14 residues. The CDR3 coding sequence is TGTGCCACCCGGAAAGGCTCCTATAATTCACCCCTCCACTTT. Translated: CATRKGSYNSPLHF.

This chain's CDR3 is CASSSATSGRYNEQFF. CDR3 nucleotide sequence: TGCGCCAGCAGCTCAGCGACTAGCGGGAGGTACAATGAGCAGTTCTTC. The chain uses TRBV5-1 and TRBJ2-1; 13 bases align to TRBD2. This CDR3 has 16 amino acids. Germline CDR1 is SGHRS and CDR2 is YFSETQ. The J segment lost 4 bases and the V segment lost 3 bases, leaving 4 bases of the junction unmatched.

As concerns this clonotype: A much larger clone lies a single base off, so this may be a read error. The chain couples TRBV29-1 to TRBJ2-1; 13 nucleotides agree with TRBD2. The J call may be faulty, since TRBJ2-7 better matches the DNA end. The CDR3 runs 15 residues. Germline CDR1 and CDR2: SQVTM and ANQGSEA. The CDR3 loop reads CSTPGLAGVHNEQYF. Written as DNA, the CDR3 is TGCAGCACCCCCGGACTAGCGGGAGTCCACAATGAGCAGTACTTC.

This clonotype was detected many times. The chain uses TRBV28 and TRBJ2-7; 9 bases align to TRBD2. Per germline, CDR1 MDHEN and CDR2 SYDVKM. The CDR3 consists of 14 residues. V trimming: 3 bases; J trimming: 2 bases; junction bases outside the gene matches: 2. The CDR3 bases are TGTGCCAGCAGTTTGCCTAGCGGGGCCTACGAGCAGTACTTC. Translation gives CASSLPSGAYEQYF. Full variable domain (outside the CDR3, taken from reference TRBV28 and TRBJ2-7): DVKVTQSSRYLVKRTGEKVFLECVQDMDHENMFWYRQDPGLGLRLIYFSYDVKMKEKGDIPEGYSVSREKKERFSLILESASTNQTSMYLCASSLPSGAYEQYFGPGTRLTVT.

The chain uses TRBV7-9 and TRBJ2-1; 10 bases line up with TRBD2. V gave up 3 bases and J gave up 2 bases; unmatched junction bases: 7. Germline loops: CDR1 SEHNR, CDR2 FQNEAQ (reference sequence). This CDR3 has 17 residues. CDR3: CASSFITTSGAYNEQFF. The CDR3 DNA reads TGTGCCAGCAGCTTCATAACCACTAGCGGGGCCTACAATGAGCAGTTCTTC.

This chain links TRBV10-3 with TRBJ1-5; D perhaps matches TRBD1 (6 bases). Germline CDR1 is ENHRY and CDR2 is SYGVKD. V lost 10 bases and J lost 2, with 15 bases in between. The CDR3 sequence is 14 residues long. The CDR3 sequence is CATGESGGNQPQHF. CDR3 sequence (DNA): TGTGCCACAGGGGAATCCGGGGGCAATCAGCCCCAGCATTTT.

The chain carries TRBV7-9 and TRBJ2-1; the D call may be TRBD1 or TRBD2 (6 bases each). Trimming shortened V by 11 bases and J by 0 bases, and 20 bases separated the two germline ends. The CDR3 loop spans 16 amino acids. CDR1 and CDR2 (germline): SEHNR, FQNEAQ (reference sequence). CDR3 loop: CAVPGADRSSYNEQFF. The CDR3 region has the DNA TGTGCCGTACCGGGGGCAGACAGGAGCTCCTACAATGAGCAGTTCTTC.

CDR3 residues: CASSIAGAGYEQYF. The CDR3 nucleotides are TGTGCCAGCAGCATAGCGGGGGCCGGCTACGAGCAGTACTTC. V is TRBV5-5 and J is TRBJ2-7; 9 positions match TRBD2. V shed 4 bases and J 3 bases; nucleotides not matched to a gene: 5. This CDR3 contains 14 residues. Germline V gene lookup returns CDR1 SGHKS and CDR2 YYEKEE (reference sequence).

CDR3 in DNA: TGTGCCAGCAGCCTAAGGGGGGGCGTTGGCACAGATACGCAGTATTTT. It is translated as CASSLRGGVGTDTQYF. The chain couples TRBV12-3 or TRBV12-4 to TRBJ2-3; D is perhaps TRBD2 (7 bases). This CDR3 comprises 16 residues. V dropped 6 bases and J dropped 1 base, with 17 bases sitting between them.

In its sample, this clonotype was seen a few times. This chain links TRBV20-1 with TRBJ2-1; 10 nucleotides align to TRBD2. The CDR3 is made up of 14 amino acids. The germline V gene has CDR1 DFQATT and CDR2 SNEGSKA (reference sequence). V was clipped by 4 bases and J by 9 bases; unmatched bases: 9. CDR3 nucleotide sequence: TGCAGTGCTAATTCAGCGGGAGGGAGGAGTGAGCAGTTCTTC. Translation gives CSANSAGGRSEQFF.